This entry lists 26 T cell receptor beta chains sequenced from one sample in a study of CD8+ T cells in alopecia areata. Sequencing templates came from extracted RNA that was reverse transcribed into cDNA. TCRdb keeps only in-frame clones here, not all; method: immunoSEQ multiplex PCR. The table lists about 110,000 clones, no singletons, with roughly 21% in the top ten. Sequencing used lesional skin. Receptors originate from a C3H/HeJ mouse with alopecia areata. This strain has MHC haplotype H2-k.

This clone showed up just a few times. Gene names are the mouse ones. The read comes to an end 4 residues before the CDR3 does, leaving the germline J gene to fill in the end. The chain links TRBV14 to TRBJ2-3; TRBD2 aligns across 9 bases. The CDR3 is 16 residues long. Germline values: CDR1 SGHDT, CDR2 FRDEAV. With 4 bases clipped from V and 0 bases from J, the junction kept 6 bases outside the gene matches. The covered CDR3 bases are TGTGCCAGCAGTCCAGGACTGGGGCCTAGTGCAGAA. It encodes CASSPGLGPSAE. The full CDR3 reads CASSPGLGPSAETLYF.

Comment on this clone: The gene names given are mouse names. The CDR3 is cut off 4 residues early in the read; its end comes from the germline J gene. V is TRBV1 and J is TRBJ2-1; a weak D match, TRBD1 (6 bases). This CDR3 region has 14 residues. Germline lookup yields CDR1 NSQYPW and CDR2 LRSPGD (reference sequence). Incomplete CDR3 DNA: TGCACCTGCAGTGCAGAAGGTAGGGGGGCT. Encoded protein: CTCSAEGRGA. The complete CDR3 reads CTCSAEGRGAEQFF.

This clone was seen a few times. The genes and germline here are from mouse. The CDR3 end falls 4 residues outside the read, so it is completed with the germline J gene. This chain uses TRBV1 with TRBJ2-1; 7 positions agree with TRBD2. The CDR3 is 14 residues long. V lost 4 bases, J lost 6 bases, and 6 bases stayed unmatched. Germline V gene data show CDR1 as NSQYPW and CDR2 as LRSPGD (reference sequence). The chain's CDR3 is CTCSDGGSFAEQFF. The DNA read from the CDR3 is TGCACCTGCAGTGATGGGGGGTCATTTGCT.

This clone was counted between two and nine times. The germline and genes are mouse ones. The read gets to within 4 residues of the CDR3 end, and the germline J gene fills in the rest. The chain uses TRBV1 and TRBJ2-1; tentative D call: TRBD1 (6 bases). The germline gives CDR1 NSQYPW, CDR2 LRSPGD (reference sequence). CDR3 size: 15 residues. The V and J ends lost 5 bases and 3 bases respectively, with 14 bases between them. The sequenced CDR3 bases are TGCACCTGCAGTCCCGGGACAAGTGGCTATGCT. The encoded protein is CTCSPGTSGYA. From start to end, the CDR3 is CTCSPGTSGYAEQFF. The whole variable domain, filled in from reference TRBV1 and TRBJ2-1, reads VTLLEQNPRWRLVPRGQAVNLRCILKNSQYPWMSWYQQDLQKQLQWLFTLRSPGDKEVKSLPGADYLATRVTDTELRLQVANMSQGRTLYCTCSPGTSGYAEQFFGPGTRLTVL.

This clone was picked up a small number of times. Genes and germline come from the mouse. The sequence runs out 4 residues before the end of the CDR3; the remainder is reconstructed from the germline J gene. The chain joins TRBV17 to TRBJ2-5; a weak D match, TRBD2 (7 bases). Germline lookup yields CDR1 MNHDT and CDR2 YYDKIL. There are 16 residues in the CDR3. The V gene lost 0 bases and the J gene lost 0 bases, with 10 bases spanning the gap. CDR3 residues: CASSRDWGANQDTQYF. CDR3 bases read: TGTGCTAGCAGTAGAGATTGGGGGGCTAACCAAGAC. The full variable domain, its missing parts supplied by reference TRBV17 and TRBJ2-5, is DTTVKQNPRYKLARVGKPVNLICSQTMNHDTMYWYQKKPNQAPKLLLFYYDKILNREADTFEKFQSSRPNNSFCSLYIGSAGLEYSAMYLCASSRDWGANQDTQYFGPGTRLLVL.

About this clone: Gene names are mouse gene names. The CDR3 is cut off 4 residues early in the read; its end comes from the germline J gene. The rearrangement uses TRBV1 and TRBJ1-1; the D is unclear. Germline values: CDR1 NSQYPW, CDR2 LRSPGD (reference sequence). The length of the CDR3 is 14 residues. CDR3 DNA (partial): TGCACCTGCAGTGCAGATGACGGCAGGACA. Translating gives CTCSADDGRT. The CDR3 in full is CTCSADDGRTEVFF.

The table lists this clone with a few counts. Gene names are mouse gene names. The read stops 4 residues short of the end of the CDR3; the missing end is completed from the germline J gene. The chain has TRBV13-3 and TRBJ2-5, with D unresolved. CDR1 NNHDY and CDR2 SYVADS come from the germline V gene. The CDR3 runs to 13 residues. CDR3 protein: CASSDLFEDTQYF. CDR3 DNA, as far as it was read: TGTGCCAGCAGTGACCTGTTTGAAGAC.

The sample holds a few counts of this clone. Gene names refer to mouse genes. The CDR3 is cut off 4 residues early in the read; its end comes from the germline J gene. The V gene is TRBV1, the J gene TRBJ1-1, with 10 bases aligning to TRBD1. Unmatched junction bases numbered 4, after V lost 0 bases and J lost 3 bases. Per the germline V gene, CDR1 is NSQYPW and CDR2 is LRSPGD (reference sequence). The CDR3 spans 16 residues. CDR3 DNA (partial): TGCACCTGCAGTGCAGACCTGGGACAGGGGCACACA. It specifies CTCSADLGQGHT. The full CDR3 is CTCSADLGQGHTEVFF.

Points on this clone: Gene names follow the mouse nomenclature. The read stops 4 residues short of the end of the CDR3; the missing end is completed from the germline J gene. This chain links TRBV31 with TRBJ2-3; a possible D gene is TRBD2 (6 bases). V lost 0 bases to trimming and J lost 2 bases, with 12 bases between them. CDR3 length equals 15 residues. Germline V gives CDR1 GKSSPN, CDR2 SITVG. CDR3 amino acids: CAWSLRWGDAETLYF. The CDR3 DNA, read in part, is TGTGCCTGGAGTCTACGCTGGGGTGATGCAGAA. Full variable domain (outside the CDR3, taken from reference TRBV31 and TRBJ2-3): AQTIHQWPVAEIKAVGSPLSLGCTIKGKSSPNLYWYWQATGGTLQQLFYSITVGQVESVVQLNLSASRPKDDQFILSTEKLLLSHSGFYLCAWSLRWGDAETLYFGSGTRLTVL.

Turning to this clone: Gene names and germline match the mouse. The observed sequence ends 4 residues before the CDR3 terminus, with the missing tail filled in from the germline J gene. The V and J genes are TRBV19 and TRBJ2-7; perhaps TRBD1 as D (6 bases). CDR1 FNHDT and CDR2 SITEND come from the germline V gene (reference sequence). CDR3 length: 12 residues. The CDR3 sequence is CASSAYRDEQYF. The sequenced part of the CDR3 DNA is TGTGCCAGCAGTGCTTACAGGGAT.

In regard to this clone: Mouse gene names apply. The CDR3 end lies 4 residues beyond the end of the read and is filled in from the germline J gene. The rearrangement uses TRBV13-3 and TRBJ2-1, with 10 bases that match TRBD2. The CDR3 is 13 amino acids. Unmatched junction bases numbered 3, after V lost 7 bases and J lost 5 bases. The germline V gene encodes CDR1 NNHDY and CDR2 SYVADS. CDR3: CASLGGRDAEQFF. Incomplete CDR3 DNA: TGTGCCAGCCTGGGGGGGCGCGATGCT.

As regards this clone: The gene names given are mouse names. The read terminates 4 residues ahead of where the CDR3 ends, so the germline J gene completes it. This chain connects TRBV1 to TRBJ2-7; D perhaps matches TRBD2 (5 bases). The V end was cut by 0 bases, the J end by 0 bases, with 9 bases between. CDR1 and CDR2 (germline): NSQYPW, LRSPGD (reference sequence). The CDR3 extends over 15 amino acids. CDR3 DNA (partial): TGCACCTGCAGTGCAGACTGGGCTTACTCCTAT. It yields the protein CTCSADWAYSY. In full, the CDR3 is CTCSADWAYSYEQYF.

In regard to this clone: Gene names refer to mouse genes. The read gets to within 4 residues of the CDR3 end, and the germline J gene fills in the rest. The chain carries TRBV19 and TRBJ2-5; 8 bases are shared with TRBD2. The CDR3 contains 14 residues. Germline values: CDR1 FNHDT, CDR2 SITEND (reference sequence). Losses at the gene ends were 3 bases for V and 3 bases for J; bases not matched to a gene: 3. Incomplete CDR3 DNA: TGTGCCAGCAGTACATTGGGGGGGCAAGAC. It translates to CASSTLGGQD. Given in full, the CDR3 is CASSTLGGQDTQYF.

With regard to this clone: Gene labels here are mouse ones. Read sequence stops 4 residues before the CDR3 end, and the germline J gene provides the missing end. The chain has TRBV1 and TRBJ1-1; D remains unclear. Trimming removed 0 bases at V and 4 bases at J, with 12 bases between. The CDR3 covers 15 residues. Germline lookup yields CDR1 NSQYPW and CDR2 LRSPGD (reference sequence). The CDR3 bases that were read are TGCACCTGCAGTGCAGATCGGTGGGTTGGCACA. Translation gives CTCSADRWVGT. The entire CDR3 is CTCSADRWVGTEVFF.

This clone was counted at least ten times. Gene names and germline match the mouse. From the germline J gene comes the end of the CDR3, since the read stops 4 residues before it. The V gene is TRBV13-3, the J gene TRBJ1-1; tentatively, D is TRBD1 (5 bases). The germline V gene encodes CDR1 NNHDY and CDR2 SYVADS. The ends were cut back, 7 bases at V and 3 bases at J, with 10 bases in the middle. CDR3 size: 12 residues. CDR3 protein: CASEGEDTEVFF. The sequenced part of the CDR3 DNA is TGTGCCAGCGAAGGGGAGGACACA.

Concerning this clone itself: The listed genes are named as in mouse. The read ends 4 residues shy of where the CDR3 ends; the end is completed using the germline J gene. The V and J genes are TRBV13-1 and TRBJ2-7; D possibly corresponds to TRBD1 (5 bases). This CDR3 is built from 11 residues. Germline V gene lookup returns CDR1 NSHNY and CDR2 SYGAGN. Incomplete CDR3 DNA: TGTGCCAGCAGGACAGAGTAT. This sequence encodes CASRTEY. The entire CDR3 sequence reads CASRTEYEQYF.

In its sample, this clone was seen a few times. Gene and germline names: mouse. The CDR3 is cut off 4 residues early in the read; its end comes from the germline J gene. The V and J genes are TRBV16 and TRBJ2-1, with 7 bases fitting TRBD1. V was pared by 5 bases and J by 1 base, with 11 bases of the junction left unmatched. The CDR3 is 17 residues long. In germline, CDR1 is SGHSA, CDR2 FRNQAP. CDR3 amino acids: CASSPSPGTVNYAEQFF. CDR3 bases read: TGTGCAAGCAGCCCCTCCCCCGGGACAGTGAACTATGCT. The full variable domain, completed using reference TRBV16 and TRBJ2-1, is NAGVIQTPRHKVTGKGQEATLWCEPISGHSAVFWYRQTIVQGLEFLTYFRNQAPIDDSGMPKERFSAQMPNQSHSTLKIQSTQPQDSAVYLCASSPSPGTVNYAEQFFGPGTRLTVL.

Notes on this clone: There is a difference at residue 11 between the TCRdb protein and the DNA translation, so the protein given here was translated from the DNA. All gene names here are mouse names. Here the CDR3 reads CAWSPGVDNSPLYF. CDR3 bases read: TGTGCCTGGAGTCCAGGGGTTGATAATTCGCCC. The chain links TRBV31 to TRBJ1-6; tentative D call: TRBD1 (6 bases). The read terminates 3 residues before the CDR3 end, so the remaining end is supplied by the germline J gene. TRBJ1-6 falls under the ORF class, with uncertain function. Germline CDR1 is GKSSPN and CDR2 is SITVG. CDR3 length: 14 residues. Trimming stripped 1 base from V and 5 bases from J, with 9 bases between.

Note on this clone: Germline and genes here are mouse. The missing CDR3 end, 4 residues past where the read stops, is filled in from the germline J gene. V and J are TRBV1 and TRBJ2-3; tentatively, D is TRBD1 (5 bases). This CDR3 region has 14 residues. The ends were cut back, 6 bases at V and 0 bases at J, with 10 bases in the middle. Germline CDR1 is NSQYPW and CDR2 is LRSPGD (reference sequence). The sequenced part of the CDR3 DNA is TGCACCTGCAGGCAGGACATTAGTGCAGAA. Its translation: CTCRQDISAE. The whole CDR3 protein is CTCRQDISAETLYF.

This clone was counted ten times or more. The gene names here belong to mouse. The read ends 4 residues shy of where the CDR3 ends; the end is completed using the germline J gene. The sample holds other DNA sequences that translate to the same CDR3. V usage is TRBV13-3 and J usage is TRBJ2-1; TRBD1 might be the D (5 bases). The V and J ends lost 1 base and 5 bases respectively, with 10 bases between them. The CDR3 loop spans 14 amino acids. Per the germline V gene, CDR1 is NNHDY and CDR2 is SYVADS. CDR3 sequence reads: CASSDLQGDAEQFF. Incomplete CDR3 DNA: TGTGCCAGCAGTGATCTGCAGGGCGATGCT.

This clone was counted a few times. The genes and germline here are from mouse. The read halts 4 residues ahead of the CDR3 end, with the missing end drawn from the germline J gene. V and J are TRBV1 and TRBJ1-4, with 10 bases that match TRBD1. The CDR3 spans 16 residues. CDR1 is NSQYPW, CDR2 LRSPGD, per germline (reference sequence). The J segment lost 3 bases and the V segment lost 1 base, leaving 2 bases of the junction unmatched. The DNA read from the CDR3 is TGCACCTGCAGTGCAGGGGACAGGGGAACCAACGAA. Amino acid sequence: CTCSAGDRGTNE. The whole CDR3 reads CTCSAGDRGTNERLFF.

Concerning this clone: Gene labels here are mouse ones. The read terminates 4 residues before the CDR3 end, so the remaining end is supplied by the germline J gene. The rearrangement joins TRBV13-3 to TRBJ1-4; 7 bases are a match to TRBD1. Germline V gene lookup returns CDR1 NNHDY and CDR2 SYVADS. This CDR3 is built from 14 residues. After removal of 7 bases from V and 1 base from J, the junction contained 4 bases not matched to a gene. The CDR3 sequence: CASAGQTSNERLFF. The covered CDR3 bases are TGTGCCAGCGCGGGACAGACTTCCAACGAA.

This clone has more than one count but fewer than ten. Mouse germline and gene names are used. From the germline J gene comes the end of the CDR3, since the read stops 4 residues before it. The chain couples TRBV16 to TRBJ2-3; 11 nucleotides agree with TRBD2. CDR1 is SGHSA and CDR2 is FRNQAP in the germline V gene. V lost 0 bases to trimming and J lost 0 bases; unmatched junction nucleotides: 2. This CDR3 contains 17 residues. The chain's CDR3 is CASSLETGGVSAETLYF. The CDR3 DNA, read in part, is TGTGCAAGCAGCTTAGAGACTGGGGGGGTCAGTGCAGAA. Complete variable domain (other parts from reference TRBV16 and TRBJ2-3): NAGVIQTPRHKVTGKGQEATLWCEPISGHSAVFWYRQTIVQGLEFLTYFRNQAPIDDSGMPKERFSAQMPNQSHSTLKIQSTQPQDSAVYLCASSLETGGVSAETLYFGSGTRLTVL.

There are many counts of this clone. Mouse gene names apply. The CDR3 bases that were read are TGTGCCACGGGACTGGGGGTCTAT. This sequence encodes CATGLGVY. The entire CDR3 reads CATGLGVYEQYF. V gene TRBV13-3 combines with J gene TRBJ2-7, with 11 nucleotides matching TRBD2. The observed sequence ends 4 residues before the CDR3 terminus, with the missing tail filled in from the germline J gene. The CDR3 loop spans 12 amino acids. Germline values: CDR1 NNHDY, CDR2 SYVADS. V lost 9 bases, J lost 3 bases, and 2 bases stayed unmatched.

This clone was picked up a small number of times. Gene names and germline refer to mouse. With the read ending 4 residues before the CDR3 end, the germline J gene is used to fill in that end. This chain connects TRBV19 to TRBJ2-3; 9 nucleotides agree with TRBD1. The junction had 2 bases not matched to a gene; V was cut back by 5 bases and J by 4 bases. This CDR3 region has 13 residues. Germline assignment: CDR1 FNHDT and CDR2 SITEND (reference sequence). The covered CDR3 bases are TGTGCCAGCAGAGGACAGGGGACAGAA. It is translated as CASRGQGTE. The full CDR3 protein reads CASRGQGTETLYF.

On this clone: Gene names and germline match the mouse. CDR3 sequence: CASSRQGTNTGQLYF. The covered CDR3 bases are TGTGCCAGCAGCCGACAGGGGACAAACACCGGG. The chain employs TRBV13-3 and TRBJ2-2, with 8 positions matching TRBD1. The read falls 4 residues short of the CDR3 end, and the missing part is taken from the germline J gene. The CDR3 loop spans 15 amino acids. With V trimmed by 5 bases and J by 0 bases, 3 bases remained unmatched. CDR1 and CDR2 from the germline V gene are NNHDY and SYVADS.